These T cell receptor beta chains were read from a single sample in a study of glioma-infiltrating T cells after dendritic cell vaccination. Clones were sequenced by immunoSEQ multiplex PCR, and TCRdb holds only the in-frame ones, with some missing. The sample carries roughly 85,000 clones, 85% recorded once. The source material was blood, sampled after dendritic cell vaccination. The receptors originated from a human donor with glioblastoma. The CDR3 runs from the conserved cysteine through the conserved F or W. D genes are given only for firm matches. Clone size is stated in some rows and not others, as once, few, many or a class when expanded.

>.|14|.|TRBJ1-5|TRBV11-1
CASSLVQVNQPQHF
TGTGCCAGCAGCTTAGTACAGGTCAATCAGCCCCAGCATTTT
>.|15|TRBD2|TRBJ2-3|TRBV5-1
CASSLQREATDTQYF
TGCGCCAGCAGCTTACAGCGGGAGGCCACAGATACGCAGTATTTT
>.|15|.|TRBJ2-7|TRBV5-6
CASSLRQVSSYEQYF
TGTGCCAGCAGCTTGCGGCAGGTGAGCTCCTACGAGCAGTACTTC
>.|12|TRBD1|TRBJ2-3|TRBV28
CASSRQGASPYF
TGTGCCAGCAGCCGACAGGGGGCTAGCCCCTATTTT
>.|14|TRBD1|TRBJ1-4|TRBV27
CASSRQGRGEKLFF
TGTGCCAGCAGTCGACAGGGTAGAGGTGAAAAACTGTTTTTT
>.|15|TRBD2|TRBJ2-2|TRBV15
CATSHRDYPTGELFF
TGTGCCACCAGCCACCGGGACTACCCCACCGGGGAGCTGTTTTTT
>few|17|.|TRBJ2-3|TRBV5-3
CARSLVFLSSSTDTQYF
TGTGCCAGAAGCTTGGTATTCCTGAGCTCTAGCACAGATACGCAGTATTTT
>.|13|.|TRBJ2-1|TRBV5-4
CASSLWGGDEQFF
TGTGCCAGCAGCCTTTGGGGGGGCGATGAGCAGTTCTTC
>.|14|TRBD2|TRBJ2-5|TRBV29-1
CSVDGRGGVETQYF
TGCAGCGTTGACGGACGCGGGGGGGTGGAGACCCAGTACTTC
>.|14|.|TRBJ2-1|TRBV11-2
CASSFSSRRDEQFF
TGTGCCAGCAGCTTCAGTTCCCGGCGGGATGAGCAGTTCTTC
>.|16|.|TRBJ1-1|TRBV7-2
CASSLGVGGGDTEAFF
TGTGCCAGCAGCTTAGGGGTCGGAGGGGGGGACACTGAAGCTTTCTTT
>once|14|TRBD2|TRBJ2-7|TRBV19
CASSMGAGDYEQYF
TGTGCCAGTAGTATGGGAGCGGGGGACTACGAGCAGTACTTC
>once|14|.|TRBJ1-5|TRBV5-8
CASSHGGINQPQHF
TGTGCCAGCAGTCATGGAGGGATAAATCAGCCCCAGCATTTT
>few|15|TRBD1|TRBJ1-4|TRBV7-9
CASSLTGTGGEKLFF
TGTGCCAGCAGCTTGACCGGGACAGGAGGTGAAAAACTGTTTTTT
>once|13|.|TRBJ2-7|TRBV5-1
CASSIGSPYEQYF
TGCGCCAGCAGCATCGGGAGCCCCTACGAGCAGTACTTC
>.|15|.|TRBJ2-1|TRBV7-2
CASANPRRAHNEQFF
TGTGCCAGCGCCAATCCGCGCAGGGCTCACAATGAGCAGTTCTTC
>.|15|TRBD1|TRBJ2-5|TRBV5-1
CASSFGQGEGETQYF
TGCGCCAGCAGCTTTGGACAGGGGGAGGGAGAGACCCAGTACTTC
>.|16|.|TRBJ2-2|TRBV18
CASSPFSGANTGELFF
TGTGCCAGCTCTCCTTTCAGCGGCGCGAACACCGGGGAGCTGTTTTTT
>.|16|TRBD2|TRBJ2-3|TRBV4-3
CASSQGSSGVTDTQYF
TGCGCCAGCAGCCAGGGGTCTAGCGGGGTAACAGATACGCAGTATTTT
>.|17|.|TRBJ1-4|TRBV5-1
CASSLDGGRSTNEKLFF
TGCGCCAGCAGCCTCGACGGGGGGCGGTCGACTAATGAAAAACTGTTTTTT
>.|15|TRBD2|TRBJ2-1|TRBV6-1
CASSEPGGMNNEQFF
TGTGCCAGCAGTGAACCGGGAGGGATGAACAATGAGCAGTTCTTC
>.|16|TRBD1|TRBJ1-4|TRBV5-6
CASSLGTGNPNEKLFF
TGTGCCAGCAGCTTGGGGACAGGGAATCCTAATGAAAAACTGTTTTTT
>.|14|.|TRBJ2-1|TRBV7-2
CASSLIGSRDEQFF
TGTGCCAGCAGCTTAATTGGTTCCAGGGATGAGCAGTTCTTC
>.|21|.|TRBJ2-7|TRBV21-1
CASSNRRAGREYLSCPGEQYF
TGTGCCAGCAGCAACCGGAGGGCCGGGCGGGAGTACCTCTCATGTCCTGGCGAGCAGTACTTC
>.|14|TRBD2|TRBJ2-3|TRBV7-7
CASSLDGGADTQYF
TGTGCCAGCAGCCTTGACGGGGGGGCAGATACGCAGTATTTT
>.|15|TRBD1|TRBJ1-5|TRBV30
CAWSEKGAGNQPQHF
TGTGCCTGGAGTGAAAAGGGGGCTGGTAATCAGCCCCAGCATTTT
>.|14|.|TRBJ1-2|TRBV19
CASTPGQPPYGYTF
TGTGCCAGCACCCCTGGACAGCCCCCCTATGGCTACACCTTC
>.|15|.|TRBJ2-5|TRBV30
CAWIRTAGPRETQYF
TGTGCCTGGATTCGTACGGCGGGACCGAGGGAGACCCAGTACTTC
>.|15|.|TRBJ2-2|TRBV2
CASRGTNTNTGELFF
TGTGCCAGCAGGGGGACAAATACGAACACCGGGGAGCTGTTTTTT
>.|16|.|TRBJ1-2|TRBV18
CASSPFAGQGNYGYTF
TGTGCCAGCTCACCATTCGCGGGGCAGGGCAACTATGGCTACACCTTC
>.|17|.|TRBJ2-7|TRBV28
CASSFPLTGSSSYEQYF
TGTGCCAGCAGTTTTCCCCTCACAGGGAGTAGCTCCTACGAGCAGTACTTC
>.|14|TRBD1|TRBJ1-2|TRBV11-1
CASSPGGAFYGYTF
TGTGCCAGCAGCCCAGGGGGCGCTTTCTATGGCTACACCTTC
>.|14|.|TRBJ2-7|TRBV9
CASSVEDTHYEQYF
TGTGCCAGCAGCGTAGAGGACACCCACTACGAGCAGTACTTC
>.|16|.|TRBJ2-1|TRBV5-1
CASSPHPGDSYNEQFF
TGCGCCAGCAGCCCTCATCCGGGGGACTCCTACAATGAGCAGTTCTTC
>.|16|.|TRBJ2-3|TRBV5-1
CASSLAIGVLTDTQYF
TGCGCCAGCAGCTTGGCCATCGGAGTTCTCACAGATACGCAGTATTTT
>.|15|TRBD2|TRBJ2-3|TRBV29-1
CSVEGASGRGDTQYF
TGCAGCGTTGAAGGGGCTAGCGGGAGGGGAGATACGCAGTATTTT
>.|13|.|TRBJ2-2|TRBV27
CASSLLNTGELFF
TGTGCCAGCAGTTTACTAAACACCGGGGAGCTGTTTTTT
>.|13|.|TRBJ1-1|TRBV7-3
CASSLTEGTEAFF
TGTGCCAGCAGCTTAACGGAGGGCACTGAAGCTTTCTTT
>.|13|TRBD2|TRBJ2-7|TRBV19
CASREAGVYEQYF
TGTGCCAGTAGGGAAGCGGGGGTGTACGAGCAGTACTTC
>.|14|TRBD1|TRBJ1-1|TRBV7-2
CASSTRTGNTEAFF
TGTGCCAGCAGCACCCGGACAGGGAATACTGAAGCTTTCTTT
>.|15|TRBD1|TRBJ1-4|TRBV6-5
CASSPGQGTNEKLFF
TGTGCCAGCAGTCCGGGACAGGGAACTAATGAAAAACTGTTTTTT
>.|14|.|TRBJ1-5|TRBV30
CASPASHSNQPQHF
TGTGCCTCCCCCGCGTCTCATAGCAATCAGCCCCAGCATTTT
>.|15|TRBD2|TRBJ2-1|TRBV5-1
CASSPKRDLGDEQFF
TGCGCCAGCAGCCCCAAGCGGGATTTGGGCGATGAGCAGTTCTTC
>.|16|TRBD2|TRBJ2-5|TRBV7-7
CASSSAGTSGQETQYF
TGTGCCAGCAGCTCGGCCGGGACTAGCGGCCAAGAGACCCAGTACTTC
>.|14|TRBD2|TRBJ2-2|TRBV7-2
CATRIAGDRGELFF
TGTGCCACCAGAATAGCGGGAGATCGCGGGGAGCTGTTTTTT